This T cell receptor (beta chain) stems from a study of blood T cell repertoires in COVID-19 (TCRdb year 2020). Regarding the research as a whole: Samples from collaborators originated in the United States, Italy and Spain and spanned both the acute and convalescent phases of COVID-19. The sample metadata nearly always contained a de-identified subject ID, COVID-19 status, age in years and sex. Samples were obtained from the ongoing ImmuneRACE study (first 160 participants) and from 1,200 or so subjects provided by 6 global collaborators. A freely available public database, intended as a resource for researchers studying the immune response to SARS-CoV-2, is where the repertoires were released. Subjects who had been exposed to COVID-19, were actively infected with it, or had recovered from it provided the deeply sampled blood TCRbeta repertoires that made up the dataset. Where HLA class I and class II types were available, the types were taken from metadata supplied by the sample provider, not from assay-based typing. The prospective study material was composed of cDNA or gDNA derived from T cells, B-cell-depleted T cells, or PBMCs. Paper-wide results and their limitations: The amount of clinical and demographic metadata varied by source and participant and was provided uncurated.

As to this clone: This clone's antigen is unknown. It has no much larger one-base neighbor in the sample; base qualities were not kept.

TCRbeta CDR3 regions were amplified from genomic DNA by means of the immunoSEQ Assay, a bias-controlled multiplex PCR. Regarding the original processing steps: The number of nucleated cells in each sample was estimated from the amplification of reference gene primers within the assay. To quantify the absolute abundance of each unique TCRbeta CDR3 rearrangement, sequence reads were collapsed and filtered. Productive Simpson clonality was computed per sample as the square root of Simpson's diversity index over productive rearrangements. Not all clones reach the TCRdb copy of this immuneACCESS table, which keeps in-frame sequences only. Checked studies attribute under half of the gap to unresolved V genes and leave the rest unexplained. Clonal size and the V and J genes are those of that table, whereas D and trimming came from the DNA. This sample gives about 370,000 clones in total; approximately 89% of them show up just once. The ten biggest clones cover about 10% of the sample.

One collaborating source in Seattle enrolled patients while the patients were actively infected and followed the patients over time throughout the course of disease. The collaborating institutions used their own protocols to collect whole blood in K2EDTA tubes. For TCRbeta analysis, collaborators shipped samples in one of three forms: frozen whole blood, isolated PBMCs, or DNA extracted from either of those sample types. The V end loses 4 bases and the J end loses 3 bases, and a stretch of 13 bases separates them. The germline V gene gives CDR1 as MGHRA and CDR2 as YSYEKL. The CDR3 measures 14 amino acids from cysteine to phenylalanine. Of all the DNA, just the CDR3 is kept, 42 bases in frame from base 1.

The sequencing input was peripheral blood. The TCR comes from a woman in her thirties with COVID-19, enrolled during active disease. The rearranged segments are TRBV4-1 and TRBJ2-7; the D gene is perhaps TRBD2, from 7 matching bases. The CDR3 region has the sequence CASSPGGLNYEQYF. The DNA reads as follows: TGCGCCAGCAGCCCCGGGGGGCTCAACTACGAGCAGTACTTC.